The clone carrying this T cell receptor (beta chain) has just a few counts. Its antigen is not identified. The record originates from a study of cytomegalovirus exposure and HLA in healthy donors. General study findings and limits: With further analysis later on, most CMV-associated TCR beta chains appeared HLA-restricted.

Germline V gene data show CDR1 as MNHNS and CDR2 as SASEGT. Trimming removed 6 bases from V and 5 bases from J, with 13 bases in between. The length of the CDR3 is 13 residues. PCR amplification relied on 60 Vbeta primers (plus 13 Jbeta primers). The assay was immunoSEQ multiplex PCR, and TCRdb's table has in-frame clones only and misses some. Altogether some 90,000 clones are present, approximately 70% being singletons, with the ten largest covering 2% to 3%. Sequenced material: PBMCs. The V gene is TRBV6-1, the J gene TRBJ2-5; D remains unclear. This clonotype originated in a man aged 45-60 years in good health and CMV-seronegative. The CDR3 DNA follows: TGTGCCAGCAGGGTAAGCGCTTCGGAGACCCAGTACTTC. Protein product: CASRVSASETQYF.